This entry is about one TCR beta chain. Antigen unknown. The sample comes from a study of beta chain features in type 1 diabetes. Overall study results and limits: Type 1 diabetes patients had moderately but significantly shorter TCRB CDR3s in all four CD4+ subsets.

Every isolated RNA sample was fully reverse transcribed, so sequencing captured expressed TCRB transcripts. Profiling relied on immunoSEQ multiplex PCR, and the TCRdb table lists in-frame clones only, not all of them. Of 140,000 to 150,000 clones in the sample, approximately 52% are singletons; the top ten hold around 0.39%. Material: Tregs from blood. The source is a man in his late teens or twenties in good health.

CDR3 sequence (DNA): TGTGCCAGCAGCTTGGAATACGGGACAGGGGCCAGGTACGAGCAGTACTTC. Translated, it gives CASSLEYGTGARYEQYF. The chain joins TRBV5-6 to TRBJ2-7; 10 bases agree with TRBD1. The CDR3 has 17 residues. Germline CDR1 and CDR2: SGHDT and YYEEEE. Trimming at V came to 0 bases and at J to 4 bases, leaving 10 bases not matched to a gene.